There are many counts of the clone carrying this T cell receptor (beta chain). This entry belongs to a study of T cells in Graves' hyperthyroidism and ophthalmopathy. This sample holds PBMCs from roughly 10 ml fresh peripheral blood. The CDR3 regions of TCR beta were amplified from RNA transcripts. The study used the HTBI primer set for a first-round RT-PCR of the TCR CDR3. A single record per CDR3 protein comes from TCRdb applying MiXCR to the multiplex PCR reads. The sample lists under 800,000 distinct CDR3 sequences, approximately 15% occurring once. The TCR was taken from a woman in her late teens or twenties with Graves' hyperthyroidism. The sequenced sample consisted of blood.

The CDR3 bases are TGTGCCAGCAGCTTAGGGCTGGAACCTAATGAGCAGTTCTTC. Translating it yields CASSLGLEPNEQFF. V gene TRBV11-2 combines with J gene TRBJ2-1; no reliable D call. Germline lookup yields CDR1 SGHAT and CDR2 FQNNGV. The CDR3 spans 14 residues. Trimming shortened V by 1 base and J by 7 bases, and 11 bases separated the two germline ends. Variable domain in full (rest from reference TRBV11-2 and TRBJ2-1): EAGVAQSPRYKIIEKRQSVAFWCNPISGHATLYWYQQILGQGPKLLIQFQNNGVVDDSQLPKDRFSAERLKGVDSTLKIQPAKLEDSAVYLCASSLGLEPNEQFFGPGTRLTVL.